This TCR beta chain was sequenced for a study of cytomegalovirus exposure and HLA in healthy donors. The PCR used 60 Vbeta and 13 Jbeta primers. Method: immunoSEQ multiplex PCR; TCRdb's copy keeps in-frame clones and lacks some. The sample yields fewer than 150,000 clones, 70% to 85% seen once. The V and J ends lost 0 bases and 7 bases, in that order; junction bases with no gene match: 9. Germline V CDR1 and CDR2: SGHRS, YFSETQ. The CDR3 length is 16 residues. The V and J genes are TRBV5-1 and TRBJ2-1; 8 bases align to TRBD2. This clonotype was obtained from a man between 35 and 55 years old in good health and CMV-seropositive. Sequenced sample: PBMCs. For the CDR3, the DNA is TGCGCCAGCAGCTTGGGGCTGATCGGGGGGGCGAATGAGCAGTTCTTC. Amino acid sequence: CASSLGLIGGANEQFF. Full variable domain (rest looked up from reference TRBV5-1 and TRBJ2-1): KAGVTQTPRYLIKTRGQQVTLSCSPISGHRSVSWYQQTPGQGLQFLFEYFSETQRNKGNFPGRFSGRQFSNSRSEMNVSTLELGDSALYLCASSLGLIGGANEQFFGPGTRLTVL.